The next 14 T cell receptor beta chains were all read from a single sample in a study of read filtering for tumor transcriptome and immune sequencing. This library used around 400 ng RNA and molecular barcoded adaptors spanning alpha/delta and beta/gamma chains. Each CDR3 protein is one row after TCRdb ran MiXCR on the reads. The sample has around 140,000 distinct CDR3 sequences, over 10% seen once; the top ten hold 7.5% to 10%. What was sequenced was a population of CD138-negative cells sorted from bone marrow. These TCRs come from a donor aged 40 or over with multiple myeloma.

This clonotype was seen ten or more times. CDR3 in DNA: TGTGCCAGTAGTTTATCGACAGGGACTAGCAATCAGCCCCAGCATTTT. It specifies CASSLSTGTSNQPQHF. The J gene is TRBJ1-5, the V gene TRBV19; the match to TRBD1 covers 7 bases. CDR1 is LNHDA and CDR2 is SQIVND in the germline V gene (reference sequence). The CDR3 has 16 residues. With 5 bases clipped from V and 0 bases from J, the junction kept 7 bases outside the gene matches.

This clonotype showed up many times. The chain couples TRBV5-4 to TRBJ1-1; D is perhaps TRBD1 (5 bases). V lost 4 bases to trimming and J lost 7 bases, with 17 bases between them. CDR1 and CDR2 (germline): SGHNT, YYREEE (reference sequence). The CDR3 covers 14 residues. CDR3 DNA: TGTGCCAGCAGCCCGACCACAGGTAAGGGTGAAGCTTTCTTT. Amino acid sequence: CASSPTTGKGEAFF. The whole variable domain, remainder taken from reference TRBV5-4 and TRBJ1-1, is ETGVTQSPTHLIKTRGQQVTLRCSSQSGHNTVSWYQQALGQGPQFIFQYYREEENGRGNFPPRFSGLQFPNYSSELNVNALELDDSALYLCASSPTTGKGEAFFGQGTRLTVV.

For this clonotype: An end of the junction differs from the germline gene, which may be a read error. CDR3 sequence: CANSDSPGTDTQYF. The DNA of the CDR3 is TGTGCCAACTCAGACAGTCCGGGGACAGATACGCAGTATTTT. The chain links TRBV18 to TRBJ2-3, with D tentatively TRBD1 or TRBD2 (5 bases each). CDR1 is KGHSH and CDR2 is LQKENI in the germline V gene. This CDR3 contains 14 residues.

There are many counts of this clonotype. J is TRBJ2-1 and V is TRBV7-9; 8 nucleotides align to TRBD2. Germline CDR1 is SEHNR and CDR2 is FQNEAQ (reference sequence). The CDR3 length is 15 residues. Unmatched junction bases numbered 6, after V lost 4 bases and J lost 4 bases. The CDR3: CASSSGLGLYNEQFF. The CDR3 coding sequence is TGTGCCAGCAGCTCGGGACTAGGGTTATACAATGAGCAGTTCTTC.

The chain combines TRBV10-3 with TRBJ1-2; 7 bases are shared with TRBD1. The V and J ends lost 7 bases and 4 bases, in that order; junction bases with no gene match: 9. Germline CDR1 and CDR2: ENHRY and SYGVKD. The CDR3 is 14 residues long. This CDR3 is CAINDRAGPYGYTF. CDR3 sequence (DNA): TGTGCCATCAATGACAGGGCAGGCCCCTATGGCTACACCTTC.

This clonotype was seen ten or more times. The chain carries TRBV10-3 and TRBJ2-3; 8 bases fit TRBD1. CDR3 length: 17 residues. V lost 6 bases and J lost 0; bases outside the gene matches: 11. CDR1 ENHRY and CDR2 SYGVKD come from the germline V gene. The CDR3, as DNA: TGTGCCATCAGAGGAACCGGGACAGGTGATAGCACAGATACGCAGTATTTT. It encodes CAIRGTGTGDSTDTQYF.

This clonotype was seen repeatedly, ten times or more. This chain joins TRBV20-1 and TRBJ2-7; the D gene is possibly TRBD2 (6 bases). Germline V lookup: CDR1 DFQATT, CDR2 SNEGSKA (reference sequence). Trimming left V 3 bases short and J 3 bases short, with 21 bases between. CDR3 length: 16 amino acids. The CDR3 DNA reads as TGCAGTGCTAGTGCCCCCCGCGCGGGAACAAACTACGAGCAGTACTTC. This translates into CSASAPRAGTNYEQYF.

This clonotype was seen many times. This chain uses TRBV7-2 with TRBJ2-7; a possible D gene is TRBD1 (6 bases). The CDR3 extends over 13 amino acids. Trimming pared 7 bases from V and 3 bases from J, leaving 13 bases between. The germline gives CDR1 SGHTA, CDR2 FQGNSA. As DNA, the CDR3 is TGTGCCAGCAAGTATAACAGGGACTACGAGCAGTACTTC. It translates to CASKYNRDYEQYF.

This clonotype was detected many times. V is TRBV27 and J is TRBJ2-5; 9 nucleotides match TRBD1. The junction had 3 bases not matched to a gene; V was cut back by 2 bases and J by 5 bases. CDR3 length equals 14 residues. The germline V gene has CDR1 MNHEY and CDR2 SMNVEV (reference sequence). Here the CDR3 reads CASSLTGGSETQYF. Here the CDR3 DNA reads TGTGCCAGCAGTTTAACAGGGGGCAGTGAGACCCAGTACTTC.

This clonotype was detected a few times. The chain is built from TRBV7-9 and TRBJ2-7; D gene unclear. V gave up 0 bases and J gave up 0 bases, with 9 bases separating them. The germline gives CDR1 SEHNR, CDR2 FQNEAQ (reference sequence). This CDR3 region has 15 residues. CDR3 sequence: CASSLAGLSSYEQYF. DNA for the CDR3: TGTGCCAGCAGCTTAGCGGGCTTGAGCTCCTACGAGCAGTACTTC.

A note on this clonotype: The junction differs from germline at one of its ends, possibly a read error. V gene TRBV20-1 combines with J gene TRBJ2-1, with TRBD2 identical over 12 bases. This CDR3 contains 15 residues. The V gene's germline CDR1 is DFQATT and CDR2 SNEGSKA (reference sequence). The CDR3 DNA is TGCAGTACTGTAAGACTAGCGGGGGACTACAATGGGCAGTTCTTC. Translation gives CSTVRLAGDYNGQFF.

About this clonotype: With a much larger clone just one base away, this may be a read error. This rearrangement joins TRBV7-9 to TRBJ2-5; 11 bases agree with TRBD2. CDR1 and CDR2 from the germline V gene are SEHNR and FQNEAQ (reference sequence). J was trimmed by 9 bases and V by 3 bases; bases with no gene match: 9. CDR3 length: 15 residues. The CDR3 sequence is CASSFSGGEEEAQYF. CDR3 DNA sequence: TGTGCCAGCAGCTTTAGCGGGGGGGAAGAGGAGGCCCAGTACTTC.

This clonotype was seen a handful of times. V is TRBV15 and J is TRBJ2-7, with a possible D match to TRBD1 (5 bases). V was shortened by 0 bases and J by 5 bases, with 11 bases between the two germline ends. There are 14 residues in the CDR3. Germline V gene sequence: CDR1 LNHNV, CDR2 YYDKDF (reference sequence). CDR3 amino acids: CATSRDSRVDEQYF. Written as DNA, the CDR3 is TGTGCCACCAGCAGAGATTCCAGGGTGGACGAGCAGTACTTC. Looking up the rest from reference TRBV15 and TRBJ2-7 gives the full variable domain: DAMVIQNPRYQVTQFGKPVTLSCSQTLNHNVMYWYQQKSSQAPKLLFHYYDKDFNNEADTPDNFQSRRPNTSFCFLDIRSPGLGDTAMYLCATSRDSRVDEQYFGPGTRLTVT.

This clonotype has just a few counts. Compared with germline, one end of the junction differs, possibly owing to a read error. The V gene is TRBV7-9, the J gene TRBJ2-3; D not resolved. Germline values: CDR1 SEHNR, CDR2 FQNEAQ (reference sequence). There are 15 residues in the CDR3. DNA for the CDR3: TGTGCCAGCAGCTTAATTCTGGGTCGCACAGATACGCAGTCTTTT. As protein: CASSLILGRTDTQSF.